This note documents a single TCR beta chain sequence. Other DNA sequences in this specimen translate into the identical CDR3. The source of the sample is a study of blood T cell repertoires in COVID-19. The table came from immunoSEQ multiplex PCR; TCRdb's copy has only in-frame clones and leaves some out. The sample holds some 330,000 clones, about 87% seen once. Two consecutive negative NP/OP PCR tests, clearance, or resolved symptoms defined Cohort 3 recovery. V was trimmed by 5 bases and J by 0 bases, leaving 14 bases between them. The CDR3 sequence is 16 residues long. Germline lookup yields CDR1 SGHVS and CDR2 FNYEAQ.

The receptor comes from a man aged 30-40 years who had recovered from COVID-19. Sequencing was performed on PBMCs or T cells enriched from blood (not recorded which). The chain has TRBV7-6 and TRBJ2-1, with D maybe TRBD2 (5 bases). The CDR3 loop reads CASSLYERSSYNEQFF. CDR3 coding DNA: TGTGCCAGCAGCCTATACGAGCGGAGCTCCTACAATGAGCAGTTCTTC.